The next 10 T cell receptor beta chains were all read from a single sample in a study of T cells in Graves' hyperthyroidism and ophthalmopathy. The investigators amplified TCR beta CDR3 regions from RNA transcripts. In the first-round RT-PCR of the TCR CDR3, the HTBI primer set was used. TCRdb reprocessed the multiplex PCR reads with MiXCR, giving one entry per CDR3 protein. The sample consists of over 250,000 distinct CDR3 sequences, 15% to 20% of them appearing once. The sample comprised blood. The receptors shown here come from a woman aged 55-75 years with Graves' ophthalmopathy.

The sample holds many counts of this clonotype. The chain couples TRBV30 to TRBJ2-1, with TRBD1 as a possible D gene (6 bases). Trimming pared 4 bases from V and 15 bases from J, leaving 22 bases between. Germline CDR1 is GTSNPN and CDR2 is SVGIG (reference sequence). This CDR3 is 13 amino acids long. DNA of the CDR3: TGTGCCTGGATGCGACTACGGAGCAGGGGTTGGTTCTTC. It translates to CAWMRLRSRGWFF.

V gene TRBV6-2 or TRBV6-3 combines with J gene TRBJ2-3, with TRBD2 matching over 8 bases. V shed 3 bases, J shed 2 bases, and the junction held 16 bases outside the gene matches. Per germline, CDR1 MNHEY and CDR2 SVGEGT. This CDR3 is built from 19 residues. The CDR3 sequence: CASSYGFDGRGALTDTQYF. The CDR3 region has the DNA TGTGCCAGCAGTTATGGCTTCGATGGGCGGGGGGCCCTCACAGATACGCAGTATTTT.

This clonotype was found many times. The chain couples TRBV4-2 to TRBJ2-7; 7 positions agree with TRBD2. The length of the CDR3 is 15 residues. Germline CDR1 and CDR2: LGHNA and YNFKEQ. V lost 0 bases, J lost 1 base, and 3 bases stayed unmatched. CDR3 coding DNA: TGTGCCAGCAGCCAAGAGGGGAGGGGTTCCTACGAGCAGTACTTC. Its translation is CASSQEGRGSYEQYF.

This clonotype was observed at least ten times. The chain employs TRBV2 and TRBJ1-4; D remains ambiguous. This CDR3 is built from 12 residues. The V end lost 5 bases, the J end lost 8 bases, and 9 bases lay between the germline ends. Germline assignment: CDR1 SNHLY and CDR2 FYNNEI. CDR3: CASSTLDEKLFF. The CDR3 DNA is TGTGCCAGCAGTACCCTGGACGAAAAACTGTTTTTT. The complete variable domain, with remaining parts taken from reference TRBV2 and TRBJ1-4, reads EPEVTQTPSHQVTQMGQEVILRCVPISNHLYFYWYRQILGQKVEFLVSFYNNEISEKSEIFDDQFSVERPDGSNFTLKIRSTKLEDSAMYFCASSTLDEKLFFGSGTQLSVL.

This clonotype was observed many times. The V call is TRBV11-2, the J call TRBJ2-7; D is perhaps TRBD2 (6 bases). V was clipped by 4 bases and J by 0 bases, with 22 bases between them. CDR1 is SGHAT and CDR2 is FQNNGV in the germline V gene. This CDR3 comprises 18 residues. The CDR3 sequence: CASSSAPSGRPISYEQYF. In DNA form, the CDR3 reads TGTGCCAGCAGCTCAGCGCCTTCAGGGAGGCCGATCTCCTACGAGCAGTACTTC.

This clonotype was seen many times. The V and J genes are TRBV5-4 and TRBJ2-7; TRBD2 is a possible D gene (5 bases). V dropped 0 bases and J dropped 6 bases, with 13 bases sitting between them. CDR3 size: 14 residues. CDR1 is SGHNT, CDR2 YYREEE, per germline (reference sequence). The DNA of the CDR3 is TGTGCCAGCAGCTTGGTTGGACTGAGAGGCGAGCAGTACTTC. The encoded protein is CASSLVGLRGEQYF.

CDR3 nucleotide sequence: TGTGCCAGTAGTATAGGAGGTAGCGGGGAGACCCAGTACTTC. It specifies CASSIGGSGETQYF. The chain links TRBV19 to TRBJ2-5; 7 nucleotides align to TRBD2. The CDR3 runs 14 residues. V dropped 1 base and J dropped 5; count of bases not matched to a gene: 4. The germline CDR1 and CDR2 sequences are LNHDA and SQIVND (reference sequence). The full variable domain, rest sourced from reference TRBV19 and TRBJ2-5, is DGGITQSPKYLFRKEGQNVTLSCEQNLNHDAMYWYRQDPGQGLRLIYYSQIVNDFQKGDIAEGYSVSREKKESFPLTVTSAQKNPTAFYLCASSIGGSGETQYFGPGTRLLVL.

V is TRBV2 and J is TRBJ2-2; 8 nucleotides line up with TRBD1. The CDR3 is 16 amino acids. V gave up 3 bases and J gave up 0 bases; unmatched junction bases: 3. Germline-derived CDR1 and CDR2 are SNHLY and FYNNEI. DNA of the CDR3: TGTGCCAGCAGTGACAGGGGGCCCGCGAACACCGGGGAGCTGTTTTTT. It encodes CASSDRGPANTGELFF.

The gene calls are TRBV7-8 and TRBJ2-1, with TRBD1 as a possible D gene (7 bases). The CDR3 runs 16 residues. V was shortened by 5 bases and J by 5 bases, with 19 bases between the two germline ends. CDR1 is SGHVS, CDR2 FQNEAQ, per germline. CDR3 region: CASSLREAGGHNEQFF. The DNA of the CDR3 is TGTGCCAGCAGCCTCAGAGAGGCAGGGGGGCACAATGAGCAGTTCTTC.

This clonotype showed up just a few times. The V gene is TRBV20-1, the J gene TRBJ2-7; 12 positions match TRBD2. The V and J ends lost 3 bases and 2 bases, in that order; junction bases with no gene match: 5. The CDR3 spans 15 residues. Germline V gene data show CDR1 as DFQATT and CDR2 as SNEGSKA (reference sequence). The CDR3, as DNA: TGCAGTGCTAGGCCGACTAGCGGGAGTCCCTACGAGCAGTACTTC. It specifies CSARPTSGSPYEQYF.